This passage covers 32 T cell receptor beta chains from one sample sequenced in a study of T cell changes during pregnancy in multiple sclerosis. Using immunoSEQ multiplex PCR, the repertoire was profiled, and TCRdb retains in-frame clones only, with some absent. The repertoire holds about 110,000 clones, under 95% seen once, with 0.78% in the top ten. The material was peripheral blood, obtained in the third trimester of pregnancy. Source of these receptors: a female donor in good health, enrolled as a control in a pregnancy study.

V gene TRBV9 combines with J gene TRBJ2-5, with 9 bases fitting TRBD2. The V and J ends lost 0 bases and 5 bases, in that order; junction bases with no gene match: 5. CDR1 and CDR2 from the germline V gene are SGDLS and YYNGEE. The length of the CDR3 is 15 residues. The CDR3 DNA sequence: TGTGCCAGCAGCGTAGTTGCGGGGGGGCGCGAGACCCAGTACTTC. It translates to CASSVVAGGRETQYF.

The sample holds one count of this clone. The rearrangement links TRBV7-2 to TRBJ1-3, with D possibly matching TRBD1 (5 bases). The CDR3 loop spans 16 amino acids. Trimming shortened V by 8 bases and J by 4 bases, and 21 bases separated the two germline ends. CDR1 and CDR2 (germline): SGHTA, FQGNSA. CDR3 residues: CASCRLGAAAGNTIYF. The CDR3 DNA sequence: TGTGCCAGCTGCCGGTTAGGGGCTGCGGCGGGAAACACCATATATTTT.

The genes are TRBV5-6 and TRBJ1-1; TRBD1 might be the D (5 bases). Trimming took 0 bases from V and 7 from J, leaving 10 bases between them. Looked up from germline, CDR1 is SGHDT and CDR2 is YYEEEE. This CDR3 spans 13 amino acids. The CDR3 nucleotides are TGTGCCAGCAGCTTGGAGGGACTCGGTGAAGCTTTCTTT. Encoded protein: CASSLEGLGEAFF. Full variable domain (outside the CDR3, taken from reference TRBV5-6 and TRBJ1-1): DAGVTQSPTHLIKTRGQQVTLRCSPKSGHDTVSWYQQALGQGPQFIFQYYEEEERQRGNFPDRFSGHQFPNYSSELNVNALLLGDSALYLCASSLEGLGEAFFGQGTRLTVV.

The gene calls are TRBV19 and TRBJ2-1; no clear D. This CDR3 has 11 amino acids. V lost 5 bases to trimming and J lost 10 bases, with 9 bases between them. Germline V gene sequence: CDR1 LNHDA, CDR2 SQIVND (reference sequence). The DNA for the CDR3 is TGTGCCAGTAGTCTTGGGCCAGAGCAGTTCTTC. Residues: CASSLGPEQFF.

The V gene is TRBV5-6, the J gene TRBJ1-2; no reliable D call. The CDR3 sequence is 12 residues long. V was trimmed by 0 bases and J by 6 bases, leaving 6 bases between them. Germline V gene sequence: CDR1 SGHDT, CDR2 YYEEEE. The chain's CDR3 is CASSLAADGYTF. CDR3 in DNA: TGTGCCAGCAGCTTGGCCGCGGATGGCTACACCTTC.

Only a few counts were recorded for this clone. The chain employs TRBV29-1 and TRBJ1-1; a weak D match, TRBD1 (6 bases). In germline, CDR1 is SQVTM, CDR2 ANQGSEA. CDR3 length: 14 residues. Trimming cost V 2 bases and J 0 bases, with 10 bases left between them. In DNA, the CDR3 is TGCAGCGTTGAAAACCCAGGGGTGAACACTGAAGCTTTCTTT. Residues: CSVENPGVNTEAFF.

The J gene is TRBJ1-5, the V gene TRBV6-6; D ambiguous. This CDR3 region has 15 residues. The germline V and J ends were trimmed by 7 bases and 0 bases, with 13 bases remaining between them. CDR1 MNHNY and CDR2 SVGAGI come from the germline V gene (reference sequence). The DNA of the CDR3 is TGTGCCAGCATAATGGCGGATAATAGCAATCAGCCCCAGCATTTT. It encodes CASIMADNSNQPQHF.

The CDR3 sequence: CASSLDQAGQVFYGYTF. The CDR3 nucleotides are TGTGCCAGCAGCTTGGACCAGGCGGGACAGGTCTTTTATGGCTACACCTTC. V and J are TRBV5-5 and TRBJ1-2, with TRBD1 matching over 8 bases. V dropped 0 bases and J dropped 5; count of bases not matched to a gene: 12. Germline lookup yields CDR1 SGHKS and CDR2 YYEKEE (reference sequence). The CDR3 totals 17 residues.

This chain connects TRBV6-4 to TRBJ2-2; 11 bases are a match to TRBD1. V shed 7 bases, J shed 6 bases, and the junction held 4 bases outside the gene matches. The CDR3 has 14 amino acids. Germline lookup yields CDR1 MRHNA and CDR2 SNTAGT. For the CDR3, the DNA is TGTGCCAGCAAGGGACAGGGGGACGCCGGGGAGCTGTTTTTT. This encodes CASKGQGDAGELFF.

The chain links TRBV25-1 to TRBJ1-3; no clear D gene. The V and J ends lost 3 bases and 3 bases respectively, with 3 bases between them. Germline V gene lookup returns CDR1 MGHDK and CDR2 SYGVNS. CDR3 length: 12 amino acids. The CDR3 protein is CASSDGGNTIYF. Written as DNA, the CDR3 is TGTGCCAGCAGTGACGGTGGAAACACCATATATTTT.

CDR3 sequence: CASSQDRRGGGGTDTQYF. CDR3 sequence (DNA): TGTGCCAGCAGCCAAGATCGTCGTGGCGGGGGTGGCACAGATACGCAGTATTTT. The rearrangement joins TRBV4-2 to TRBJ2-3; 7 bases agree with TRBD2. CDR1 and CDR2 (germline): LGHNA, YNFKEQ. The CDR3 covers 18 residues. With V trimmed by 0 bases and J by 1 base, 10 bases remained unmatched.

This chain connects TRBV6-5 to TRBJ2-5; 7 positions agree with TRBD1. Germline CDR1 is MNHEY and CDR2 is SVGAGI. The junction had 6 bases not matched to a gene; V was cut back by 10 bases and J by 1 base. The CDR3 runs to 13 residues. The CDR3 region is CATTRDSQETQYF. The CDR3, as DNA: TGTGCCACCACCCGGGACAGCCAAGAGACCCAGTACTTC.

The CDR3 loop reads CASSSGQGYNEQFF. The CDR3 nucleotides are TGTGCCAGCAGTTCGGGACAGGGGTACAATGAGCAGTTCTTC. The chain couples TRBV27 to TRBJ2-1; 10 bases match TRBD1. In germline, CDR1 is MNHEY, CDR2 SMNVEV (reference sequence). The trim removed 4 bases at V and 4 bases at J, leaving 1 base unmatched. This CDR3 spans 14 amino acids.

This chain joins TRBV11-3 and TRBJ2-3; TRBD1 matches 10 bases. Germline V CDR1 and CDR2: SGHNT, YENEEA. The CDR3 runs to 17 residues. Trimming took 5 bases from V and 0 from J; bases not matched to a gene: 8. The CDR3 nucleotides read TGTGCCAGCAGCGCCCAAAAGGGACAGGGGAGCACAGATACGCAGTATTTT. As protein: CASSAQKGQGSTDTQYF.

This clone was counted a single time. As DNA, the CDR3 is TGTGCCAGCAGCTCCGGGATGGATGAGCAGTTCTTC. Translation: CASSSGMDEQFF. The chain joins TRBV7-6 to TRBJ2-1, with TRBD2 as a possible D gene (5 bases). Deletions cut 4 bases from V and 8 bases from J, with 9 bases between. CDR1 SGHVS and CDR2 FNYEAQ come from the germline V gene. The CDR3 sequence is 12 residues long. Full variable domain (remainder filled in from reference TRBV7-6 and TRBJ2-1): GAGVSQSPRYKVTKRGQDVALRCDPISGHVSLYWYRQALGQGPEFLTYFNYEAQQDKSGLPNDRFSAERPEGSISTLTIQRTEQRDSAMYRCASSSGMDEQFFGPGTRLTVL.

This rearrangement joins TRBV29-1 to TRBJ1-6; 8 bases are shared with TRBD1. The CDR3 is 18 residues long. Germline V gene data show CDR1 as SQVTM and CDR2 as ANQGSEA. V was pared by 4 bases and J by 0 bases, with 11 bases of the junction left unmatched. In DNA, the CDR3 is TGCAGCGTTGGGGAGACCGGGACAGGAAGCTCCTATAATTCACCCCTCCACTTT. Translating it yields CSVGETGTGSSYNSPLHF.

The CDR3 here is CASSQGQGNWNQPQHF. DNA for the CDR3: TGTGCCAGCTCCCAAGGACAGGGTAATTGGAATCAGCCCCAGCATTTT. This chain uses TRBV18 with TRBJ1-5; TRBD1 agrees at 8 bases. The CDR3 has 16 amino acids. With 6 bases clipped from V and 4 bases from J, the junction kept 11 bases outside the gene matches. The germline CDR1 and CDR2 sequences are KGHSH and LQKENI.

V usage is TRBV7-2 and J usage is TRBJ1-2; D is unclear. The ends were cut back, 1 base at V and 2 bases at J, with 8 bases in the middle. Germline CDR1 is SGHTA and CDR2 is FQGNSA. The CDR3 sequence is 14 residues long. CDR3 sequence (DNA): TGTGCCAGCAGCTTAGGGCTCGTAAACTATGGCTACACCTTC. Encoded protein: CASSLGLVNYGYTF.

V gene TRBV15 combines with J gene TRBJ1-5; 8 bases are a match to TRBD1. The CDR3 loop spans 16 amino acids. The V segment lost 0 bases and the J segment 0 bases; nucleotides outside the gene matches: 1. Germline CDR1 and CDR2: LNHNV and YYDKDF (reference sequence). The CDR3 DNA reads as TGTGCCACCAGCAGAGAAGACAGGGGTAGCAATCAGCCCCAGCATTTT. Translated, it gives CATSREDRGSNQPQHF.

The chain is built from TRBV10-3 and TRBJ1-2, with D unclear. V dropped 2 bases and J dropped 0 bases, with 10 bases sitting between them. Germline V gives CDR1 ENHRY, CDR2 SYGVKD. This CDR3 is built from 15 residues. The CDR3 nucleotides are TGTGCCATCAGTGAGGGGCAGAAAGCTAACTATGGCTACACCTTC. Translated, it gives CAISEGQKANYGYTF.

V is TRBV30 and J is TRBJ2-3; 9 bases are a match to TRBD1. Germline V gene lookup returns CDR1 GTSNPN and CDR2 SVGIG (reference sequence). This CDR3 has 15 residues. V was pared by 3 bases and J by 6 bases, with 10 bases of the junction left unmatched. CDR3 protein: CAWRPGQGAGDTQYF. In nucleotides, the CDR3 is TGTGCCTGGAGACCGGGACAGGGTGCGGGGGATACGCAGTATTTT.

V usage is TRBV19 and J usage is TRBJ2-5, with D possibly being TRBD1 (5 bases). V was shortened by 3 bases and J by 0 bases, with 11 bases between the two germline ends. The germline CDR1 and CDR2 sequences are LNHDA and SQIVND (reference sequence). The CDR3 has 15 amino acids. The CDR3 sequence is CASSMGQGHQETQYF. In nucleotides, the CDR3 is TGTGCCAGTAGTATGGGGCAGGGTCACCAAGAGACCCAGTACTTC.

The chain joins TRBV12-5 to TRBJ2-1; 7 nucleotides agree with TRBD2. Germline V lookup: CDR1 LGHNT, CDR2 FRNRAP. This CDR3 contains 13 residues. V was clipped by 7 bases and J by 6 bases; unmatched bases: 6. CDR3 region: CASAPGGGNEQFF. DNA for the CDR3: TGTGCTAGTGCCCCTGGGGGGGGCAATGAGCAGTTCTTC.

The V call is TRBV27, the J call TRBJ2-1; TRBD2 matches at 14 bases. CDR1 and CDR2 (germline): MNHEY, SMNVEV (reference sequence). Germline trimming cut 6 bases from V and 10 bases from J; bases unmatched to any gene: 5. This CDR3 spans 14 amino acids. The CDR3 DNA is TGTGCCAGCAGGACTAGCGGGGGGGTTGAGGAGCAGTTCTTC. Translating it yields CASRTSGGVEEQFF.

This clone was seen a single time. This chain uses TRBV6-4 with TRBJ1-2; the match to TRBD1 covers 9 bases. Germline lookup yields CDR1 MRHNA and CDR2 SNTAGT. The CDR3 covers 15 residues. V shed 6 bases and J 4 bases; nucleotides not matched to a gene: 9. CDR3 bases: TGTGCCAGCAGGCCGGGACAGGGTGGAAGCTATGGCTACACCTTC. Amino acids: CASRPGQGGSYGYTF.

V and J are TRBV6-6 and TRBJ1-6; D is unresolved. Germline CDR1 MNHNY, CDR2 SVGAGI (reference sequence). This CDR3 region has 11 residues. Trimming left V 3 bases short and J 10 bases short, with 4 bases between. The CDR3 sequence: CASSYRSPLHF. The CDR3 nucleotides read TGTGCCAGCAGTTATAGATCACCCCTCCACTTT.

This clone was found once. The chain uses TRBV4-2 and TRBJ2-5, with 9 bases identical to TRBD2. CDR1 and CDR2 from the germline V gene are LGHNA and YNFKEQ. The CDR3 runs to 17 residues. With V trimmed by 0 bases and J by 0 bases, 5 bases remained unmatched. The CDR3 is CASSQEASGGYQETQYF. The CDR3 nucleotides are TGTGCCAGCAGCCAAGAGGCGAGCGGGGGGTACCAAGAGACCCAGTACTTC.

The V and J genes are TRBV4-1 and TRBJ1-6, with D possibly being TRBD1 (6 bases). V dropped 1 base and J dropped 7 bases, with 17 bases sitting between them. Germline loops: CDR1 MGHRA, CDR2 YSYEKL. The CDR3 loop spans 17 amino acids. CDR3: CASSQGGRGAYNSPLHF. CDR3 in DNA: TGCGCCAGCAGCCAAGGTGGGAGGGGGGCGTACAATTCACCCCTCCACTTT.

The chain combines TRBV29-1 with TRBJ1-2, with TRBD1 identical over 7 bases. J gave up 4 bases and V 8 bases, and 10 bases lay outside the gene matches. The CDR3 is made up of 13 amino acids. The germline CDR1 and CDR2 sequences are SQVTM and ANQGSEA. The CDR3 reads CSLFDRVGYGYTF. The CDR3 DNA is TGCAGCTTATTCGACAGGGTGGGCTATGGCTACACCTTC.

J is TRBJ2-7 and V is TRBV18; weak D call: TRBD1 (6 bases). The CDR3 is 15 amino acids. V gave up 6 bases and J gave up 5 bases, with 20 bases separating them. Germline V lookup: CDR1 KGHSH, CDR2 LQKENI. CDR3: CASSFGQFRSNEQYF. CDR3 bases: TGTGCCAGCTCGTTTGGACAGTTTAGGTCAAACGAGCAGTACTTC.

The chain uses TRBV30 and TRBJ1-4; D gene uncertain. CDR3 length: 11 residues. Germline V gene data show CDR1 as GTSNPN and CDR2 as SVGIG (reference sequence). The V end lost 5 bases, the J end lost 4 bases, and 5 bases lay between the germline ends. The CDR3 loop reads CAWEYNEKLFF. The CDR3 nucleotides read TGTGCCTGGGAGTATAATGAAAAACTGTTTTTT.

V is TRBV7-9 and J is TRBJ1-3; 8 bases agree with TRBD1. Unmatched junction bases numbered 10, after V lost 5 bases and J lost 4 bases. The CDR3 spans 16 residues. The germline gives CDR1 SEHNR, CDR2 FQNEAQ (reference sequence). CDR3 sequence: CASSPIRGPRGNTIYF. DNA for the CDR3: TGTGCCAGCAGCCCCATCAGGGGGCCGCGGGGAAACACCATATATTTT.